Sequencing of this T cell receptor beta chain was carried out in a study of blood T cell repertoires in COVID-19. As for the study in general: Researchers got acute and convalescent COVID-19 samples from the United States, Italy and Spain. PBMCs, B-cell-depleted T cells, or T cells were the source of the cDNA or gDNA that made up the material.

Method: immunoSEQ multiplex PCR; TCRdb's copy keeps in-frame clones and lacks some. The sample records over 120,000 clones, about four fifths being singletons. There are 17 residues in the CDR3. Germline values: CDR1 PRHDT, CDR2 FYEKMQ (reference sequence). V gave up 4 bases and J gave up 4 bases; unmatched junction bases: 8. The genes are TRBV13 and TRBJ2-3; 13 positions match TRBD2. The specimen sequenced was peripheral blood. This TCR came from a woman aged 55-69 years with acute or convalescent COVID-19. The DNA for the CDR3 is TGTGCCAGCAGCTCCACCGGGACTAGCGGGATCGCAGATACGCAGTATTTT. This sequence encodes CASSSTGTSGIADTQYF. Drawing the rest from reference TRBV13 and TRBJ2-3, the complete variable domain is AAGVIQSPRHLIKEKRETATLKCYPIPRHDTVYWYQQGPGQDPQFLISFYEKMQSDKGSIPDRFSAQQFSDYHSELNMSSLELGDSALYFCASSSTGTSGIADTQYFGPGTRLTVL.